A selection of T cell receptor beta chains follows, all from one sample in a study of T cells in Graves' hyperthyroidism and ophthalmopathy. One entry per CDR3 protein results from TCRdb running MiXCR on the multiplex PCR reads. The profile shows some 490,000 distinct CDR3 sequences, about 22% of them singletons. Sequencing input: blood. The receptor set was obtained from a woman aged 65 to 85 with Graves' ophthalmopathy. Both conserved end residues are part of each CDR3. The D gene is left open where the match is weak. Expanded clones are given a class, and other clones once, few, many or no size at all.

v_gene: TRBV7-9; abundance: few; j_gene: TRBJ2-5; d_gene: NA; CDR3nt: TGTGCCAGCAGCCCAGAGGCCTACCAAGAGACCCAGTACTTC; CDR3aa: CASSPEAYQETQYF
v_gene: TRBV3-1; abundance: NA; j_gene: TRBJ2-3; d_gene: NA; CDR3nt: TGTGCCAGCAGCCAAAGGGCGCTTCCCTTCACAAATACGCAGTATTTT; CDR3aa: CASSQRALPFTNTQYF
v_gene: TRBV7-8; abundance: many; j_gene: TRBJ1-1; d_gene: NA; CDR3nt: TGTGCCAGCAGACGGGGGAGCACGAACACTGAAGCTTTCTTT; CDR3aa: CASRRGSTNTEAFF
v_gene: TRBV6-1; abundance: many; j_gene: TRBJ2-7; d_gene: NA; CDR3nt: TGTGCCAGCAGCCCCCGGACGGGTTTGAATTACGAGCAGTACTTC; CDR3aa: CASSPRTGLNYEQYF
v_gene: TRBV27; abundance: NA; j_gene: TRBJ2-7; d_gene: NA; CDR3nt: TGTGCCAGCAGTGGGAGAGGGGGCTACGAGCAGTACTTC; CDR3aa: CASSGRGGYEQYF
v_gene: TRBV4-2; abundance: NA; j_gene: TRBJ2-5; d_gene: NA; CDR3nt: TGTGCCAGCAGCCTGACCATTGGGGAGACCCAGTACTTC; CDR3aa: CASSLTIGETQYF
v_gene: TRBV24-1; abundance: NA; j_gene: TRBJ2-5; d_gene: TRBD2; CDR3nt: TGTGCCACCAGTGCCCTCGGGGGGATACAAGAGACCCAGTACTTC; CDR3aa: CATSALGGIQETQYF
v_gene: TRBV24-1; abundance: NA; j_gene: TRBJ2-5; d_gene: NA; CDR3nt: TGTGCCACCAGTGATCCCCGGGATCCTAAGGAGACCCAGTACTTC; CDR3aa: CATSDPRDPKETQYF
v_gene: TRBV5-1; abundance: NA; j_gene: TRBJ2-3; d_gene: NA; CDR3nt: TGCGCCAGCAGACTAGCAGAGGATACGCAGTATTTT; CDR3aa: CASRLAEDTQYF
v_gene: TRBV28; abundance: many; j_gene: TRBJ1-1; d_gene: NA; CDR3nt: TGTGCCAGCAGTTTTGGGGCGGGGGGTAACACTGAAGCTTTCTTT; CDR3aa: CASSFGAGGNTEAFF
v_gene: TRBV12-3/TRBV12-4; abundance: few; j_gene: TRBJ2-1; d_gene: NA; CDR3nt: TGTGCCAGCAGTTTACTAGAGGCCAATGAGCAGTTCTTC; CDR3aa: CASSLLEANEQFF
v_gene: TRBV6-1; abundance: few; j_gene: TRBJ1-3; d_gene: NA; CDR3nt: TGTGCCAGCAGTTATCCCGGGCAGGGGAGAAACACCATATATTTT; CDR3aa: CASSYPGQGRNTIYF
v_gene: TRBV5-1; abundance: few; j_gene: TRBJ2-3; d_gene: NA; CDR3nt: TGCGCCAGCAGCTTGAAGGACAGCCTGCATACGCAGTATTTT; CDR3aa: CASSLKDSLHTQYF
v_gene: TRBV28; abundance: few; j_gene: TRBJ2-7; d_gene: NA; CDR3nt: TGTGCCAGCAGAACTTTCGGCAGGGCTTTAGGCGAGCAGTACTTC; CDR3aa: CASRTFGRALGEQYF
v_gene: TRBV5-4; abundance: few; j_gene: TRBJ2-3; d_gene: NA; CDR3nt: TGTGCCAGCAGCCGGGACCCCAGGGATACAGATACGCAGTATTTT; CDR3aa: CASSRDPRDTDTQYF
v_gene: TRBV5-1; abundance: many; j_gene: TRBJ1-2; d_gene: TRBD1; CDR3nt: TGTGCCAGCTCACCGGACAGGGGTTATGGCTACACCTTC; CDR3aa: CASSPDRGYGYTF
v_gene: TRBV12-3/TRBV12-4; abundance: many; j_gene: TRBJ1-1; d_gene: NA; CDR3nt: TGTGCCAGCAGATTGGGCCAATGGGGCACTGAAGCTTTCTTT; CDR3aa: CASRLGQWGTEAFF
v_gene: TRBV25-1; abundance: few; j_gene: TRBJ1-5; d_gene: NA; CDR3nt: TGTGCCAGCAGTGAATCCCGGACAGTCAATCAGCCCCAGCATTTT; CDR3aa: CASSESRTVNQPQHF
v_gene: TRBV4-2; abundance: NA; j_gene: TRBJ1-1; d_gene: NA; CDR3nt: TGTGCCAGCAGCCGCGGGGTGGACGGAGCTTTCTTT; CDR3aa: CASSRGVDGAFF
v_gene: TRBV12-3/TRBV12-4; abundance: many; j_gene: TRBJ1-1; d_gene: TRBD1; CDR3nt: TGTGCCAGCAGTTTAGCGCAGGGGGCGAACACTGAAGCTTTCTTT; CDR3aa: CASSLAQGANTEAFF
v_gene: TRBV12-3/TRBV12-4; abundance: NA; j_gene: TRBJ2-4; d_gene: NA; CDR3nt: TGTGCCAGCAGTTTATCGCGGATTCAGTACTTC; CDR3aa: CASSLSRIQYF
v_gene: TRBV20-1; abundance: NA; j_gene: TRBJ2-5; d_gene: NA; CDR3nt: TGCAGTGCTAAATTTGAAAACCAAGAGACCCAGTACTTC; CDR3aa: CSAKFENQETQYF
v_gene: TRBV28; abundance: NA; j_gene: TRBJ1-4; d_gene: NA; CDR3nt: TGTGCCAGCAGTTCCCCCCCAACTAATGAAAAACTGTTTTTT; CDR3aa: CASSSPPTNEKLFF
v_gene: TRBV29-1; abundance: many; j_gene: TRBJ2-6; d_gene: NA; CDR3nt: TGCAGCGTCGGGGGAAGGGGCTCTGGGGCCAACGTCCTGACTTTC; CDR3aa: CSVGGRGSGANVLTF
v_gene: TRBV20-1; abundance: NA; j_gene: TRBJ2-1; d_gene: TRBD1; CDR3nt: TGCAGTGCTAGAGATAGGAGGACAGGGACCAATGAGCAGTTCTTC; CDR3aa: CSARDRRTGTNEQFF
v_gene: TRBV6-5; abundance: NA; j_gene: TRBJ1-5; d_gene: NA; CDR3nt: TGTGCCAGCAGTTACGGCGACGGCTCGGGGCCCCAGCATTTT; CDR3aa: CASSYGDGSGPQHF
v_gene: TRBV6-2/TRBV6-3; abundance: NA; j_gene: TRBJ1-1; d_gene: NA; CDR3nt: TGTGCCAGCAGTTACGGGACCCCGGTGGACACTGAAGCTTTCTTT; CDR3aa: CASSYGTPVDTEAFF
v_gene: TRBV11-2; abundance: NA; j_gene: TRBJ1-4; d_gene: TRBD1; CDR3nt: TGTGCCAGCAGCAAGGGGGCACGGGAAAAACTGTTTTTT; CDR3aa: CASSKGAREKLFF
v_gene: TRBV19; abundance: NA; j_gene: TRBJ1-1; d_gene: NA; CDR3nt: TGTGCCAGTAGTAGACGGGCTGAAGCTTTCTTT; CDR3aa: CASSRRAEAFF
v_gene: TRBV2; abundance: NA; j_gene: TRBJ2-7; d_gene: TRBD2; CDR3nt: TGTGCCAGCAGTGAGGAGGGCGGGAGGGGCTACGAGCAGTACTTC; CDR3aa: CASSEEGGRGYEQYF
v_gene: TRBV11-2; abundance: NA; j_gene: TRBJ1-5; d_gene: NA; CDR3nt: TGTGCCAGCAGCTCAGGTGGGCTTAGCAATCAGCCCCAGCATTTT; CDR3aa: CASSSGGLSNQPQHF
v_gene: TRBV30; abundance: few; j_gene: TRBJ2-7; d_gene: NA; CDR3nt: TGTGCCTGGAGTGTGGAGGGATACTCCTACGAGCAGTACTTC; CDR3aa: CAWSVEGYSYEQYF
v_gene: TRBV20-1; abundance: many; j_gene: TRBJ2-7; d_gene: NA; CDR3nt: TGCAGTGCTAGAGATTGGAAACTCAGGAGCTCCTACGAGCAGTACTTC; CDR3aa: CSARDWKLRSSYEQYF
v_gene: TRBV7-2; abundance: few; j_gene: TRBJ2-3; d_gene: TRBD2; CDR3nt: TGTGCCAGCAGCTCTAGCGGGATCTCGCCAGATACGCAGTATTTT; CDR3aa: CASSSSGISPDTQYF
v_gene: TRBV19; abundance: NA; j_gene: TRBJ2-3; d_gene: TRBD1; CDR3nt: TGTGCCAGTAGTAAAGGACAGGCCACAGATACGCAGTATTTT; CDR3aa: CASSKGQATDTQYF
v_gene: TRBV7-8; abundance: many; j_gene: TRBJ2-7; d_gene: NA; CDR3nt: TGTGCCAGCAGCTCCCGCGGGGGCAGGGGGATCGGCGAGCAGTACTTC; CDR3aa: CASSSRGGRGIGEQYF